This entry lists 27 T cell receptor beta chains sequenced from one sample in a study of blood T cell repertoires in COVID-19. TCRdb's table, derived via immunoSEQ multiplex PCR, lists solely in-frame clones and lacks some. The sample contains about 310,000 clones, 89% of which appear only once. Sequencing used PBMCs or T cells enriched from blood (not recorded which). Receptor source: a woman in her forties who had recovered from COVID-19.

This clone was counted a single time. The chain joins TRBV30 to TRBJ1-3; D call uncertain. V lost 0 bases, J lost 8 bases, and 11 bases lay in between. Germline CDR1 and CDR2: GTSNPN and SVGIG (reference sequence). The CDR3 consists of 13 residues. The CDR3 sequence: CAWSVGSPDTIYF. The CDR3, as DNA: TGTGCCTGGAGTGTCGGGAGCCCGGACACCATATATTTT.

This clone was seen repeatedly, ten times or more. V usage is TRBV6-5 and J usage is TRBJ1-2, with D perhaps matching TRBD1 (5 bases). Germline V lookup: CDR1 MNHEY, CDR2 SVGAGI. Trimming cost V 6 bases and J 3 bases, with 17 bases left between them. The CDR3 is 15 amino acids. CDR3 nucleotide sequence: TGTGCCAGCAGCCTCTATGTGACAGATGACTATGGCTACACCTTC. This gives the protein CASSLYVTDDYGYTF.

V gene TRBV9 combines with J gene TRBJ1-3; TRBD1 matches 10 bases. The CDR3 has 16 residues. The junction had 8 bases not matched to a gene; V was cut back by 4 bases and J by 4 bases. Germline V gene data show CDR1 as SGDLS and CDR2 as YYNGEE. CDR3: CASSSDGTGDGNTIYF. The CDR3 DNA follows: TGTGCCAGCAGCTCCGACGGGACAGGGGACGGAAACACCATATATTTT.

With respect to this clone: At one boundary the junction diverges from the germline segment, which might be a read error. The chain links TRBV7-7 to TRBJ2-5; 7 nucleotides match TRBD1. There are 15 residues in the CDR3. Germline CDR1 reads SSHAT; CDR2 reads FNYEAQ (reference sequence). The CDR3 is CASSLYGTAQETQYF. The CDR3 region has the DNA TGTGCTAGCAGCTTATACGGGACAGCCCAAGAGACCCAGTACTTC.

CDR3 nucleotides: TGTGCCACCAGTGATCCTGGGACAGGGAAAGGAAGTGAGCAGTTCTTC. It codes for CATSDPGTGKGSEQFF. This chain uses TRBV24-1 with TRBJ2-1; TRBD1 aligns across 9 bases. CDR3 length: 16 residues. Germline V gives CDR1 KGHDR, CDR2 SFDVKD. V trimming: 3 bases; J trimming: 9 bases; junction bases outside the gene matches: 11.

The rearrangement joins TRBV4-1 to TRBJ1-6, with 7 bases identical to TRBD1. CDR3 length: 15 amino acids. Germline trimming cut 0 bases from V and 5 bases from J; bases unmatched to any gene: 1. Germline-derived CDR1 and CDR2 are MGHRA and YSYEKL. DNA of the CDR3: TGCGCCAGCAGCCAAGATACAGGGGATAATTCACCCCTCCACTTT. This translates into CASSQDTGDNSPLHF.

This chain connects TRBV7-3 to TRBJ1-2; 10 bases line up with TRBD1. With V trimmed by 0 bases and J by 2 bases, 3 bases remained unmatched. This CDR3 is 16 amino acids long. Germline CDR1 is SGHTA and CDR2 is FQGTGA. CDR3 coding DNA: TGTGCCAGCAGCTTAACGTCGGGACAGGGGAACTATGGCTACACCTTC. This gives the protein CASSLTSGQGNYGYTF.

The chain recombines TRBV9 with TRBJ2-7; D may be TRBD2 (5 bases). V was clipped by 4 bases and J by 7 bases, with 15 bases between them. Germline-derived CDR1 and CDR2 are SGDLS and YYNGEE. This CDR3 contains 13 residues. CDR3 DNA: TGTGCCAGCAGCCCGAACGGGGTTGGGGAGCAGTACTTC. Amino acid sequence: CASSPNGVGEQYF.

The J gene is TRBJ2-7, the V gene TRBV30; maybe TRBD1 (6 bases). The V and J ends lost 2 bases and 7 bases respectively, with 21 bases between them. This CDR3 region has 15 residues. Germline V CDR1 and CDR2: GTSNPN, SVGIG (reference sequence). Written as DNA, the CDR3 is TGTGCCTGGAGTTCAGGGGTTCCATCGTCCACGGAGCAGTACTTC. Translated: CAWSSGVPSSTEQYF. Full variable domain (missing parts from reference TRBV30 and TRBJ2-7): SQTIHQWPATLVQPVGSPLSLECTVEGTSNPNLYWYRQAAGRGLQLLFYSVGIGQISSEVPQNLSASRPQDRQFILSSKKLLLSDSGFYLCAWSSGVPSSTEQYFGPGTRLTVT.

This chain joins TRBV18 and TRBJ1-3; TRBD1 is a possible D gene (6 bases). The CDR3 is 16 residues long. Germline CDR1 and CDR2: KGHSH and LQKENI. V was trimmed by 6 bases and J by 0 bases, leaving 15 bases between them. CDR3 nucleotides: TGTGCCAGCTCCCCGTTACAGGGACGCTCTGGAAACACCATATATTTT. Its protein is CASSPLQGRSGNTIYF.

This chain links TRBV6-1 with TRBJ2-7; the D gene is possibly TRBD1 (5 bases). Germline V gene sequence: CDR1 MNHNS, CDR2 SASEGT. The V end was cut by 3 bases, the J end by 10 bases, with 16 bases between. The CDR3 spans 13 residues. The CDR3 coding sequence is TGTGCCAGCAGTGATGGGGCCCTCCCTAACCAGTACTTC. This translates into CASSDGALPNQYF.

This clone is a singleton in its sample. This chain links TRBV29-1 with TRBJ1-3; a possible D gene is TRBD1 (6 bases). The germline V and J ends were trimmed by 6 bases and 3 bases, with 12 bases remaining between them. CDR3 length: 13 residues. CDR1 SQVTM and CDR2 ANQGSEA come from the germline V gene. CDR3 region: CSVKGGDGNTIYF. CDR3 DNA sequence: TGCAGCGTCAAAGGGGGGGATGGAAACACCATATATTTT.

The chain has TRBV29-1 and TRBJ2-1; D remains unclear. Germline assignment: CDR1 SQVTM and CDR2 ANQGSEA. The V and J ends lost 7 bases and 0 bases respectively, with 10 bases between them. The CDR3 loop spans 13 amino acids. CDR3: CSASRSSYNEQFF. CDR3 nucleotides: TGCAGCGCGAGCCGGAGCTCCTACAATGAGCAGTTCTTC.

The V and J genes are TRBV28 and TRBJ2-3; TRBD2 agrees at 9 bases. Germline CDR1 MDHEN, CDR2 SYDVKM. This CDR3 has 17 amino acids. V dropped 6 bases and J dropped 4; count of bases not matched to a gene: 14. CDR3 coding DNA: TGTGCCAGCAGGTCCCTCCTGATAGCGGGAGAGGCAGATACGCAGTATTTT. It encodes CASRSLLIAGEADTQYF. The variable domain in full, with the rest retrieved from reference TRBV28 and TRBJ2-3, is DVKVTQSSRYLVKRTGEKVFLECVQDMDHENMFWYRQDPGLGLRLIYFSYDVKMKEKGDIPEGYSVSREKKERFSLILESASTNQTSMYLCASRSLLIAGEADTQYFGPGTRLTVL.

The chain couples TRBV2 to TRBJ2-7, with TRBD1 as a possible D gene (5 bases). In germline, CDR1 is SNHLY, CDR2 FYNNEI. The CDR3 has 13 residues. Between the trimmed V and J ends, which lost 8 bases and 2 bases, there was a span of 13 bases. The CDR3 reads CASVERGPYEQYF. The CDR3 DNA sequence: TGTGCCAGCGTCGAAAGGGGCCCCTACGAGCAGTACTTC.

This rearrangement joins TRBV3-1 (or the pseudogene TRBV3-2) to TRBJ1-1; D is perhaps TRBD1 (6 bases). Germline V gene lookup returns CDR1 LGHDT and CDR2 YNNKEL (reference sequence). This CDR3 comprises 15 residues. Trimming pared 0 bases from V and 1 base from J, leaving 9 bases between. The CDR3 sequence: CASSQDRGQNTEAFF. The DNA of the CDR3 is TGTGCCAGCAGCCAAGATAGGGGACAGAACACTGAAGCTTTCTTT.

The chain recombines TRBV24-1 with TRBJ2-7, with 8 bases matching TRBD1. J was trimmed by 2 bases and V by 0 bases; bases with no gene match: 8. The germline gives CDR1 KGHDR, CDR2 SFDVKD. CDR3 length: 17 residues. The CDR3 region has the DNA TGTGCCACCAGTGATTTGCCCCAGGACAGGGTTCCCTACGAGCAGTACTTC. As protein: CATSDLPQDRVPYEQYF.

This chain joins TRBV4-1 and TRBJ1-5, with 8 nucleotides matching TRBD1. The V gene's germline CDR1 is MGHRA and CDR2 YSYEKL. The CDR3 loop spans 17 amino acids. The J segment lost 1 base and the V segment lost 1 base, leaving 6 bases of the junction unmatched. CDR3 nucleotides: TGCGCCAGCAGCCAAGGGGGGACAGGAGGCAGCAATCAGCCCCAGCATTTT. Protein: CASSQGGTGGSNQPQHF.

V gene TRBV3-1 (or the pseudogene TRBV3-2) combines with J gene TRBJ2-2, with D tentatively TRBD2 (5 bases). Germline-derived CDR1 and CDR2 are LGHDT and YNNKEL (reference sequence). The CDR3 length is 15 residues. Trimming left V 1 base short and J 5 bases short, with 11 bases between. Written as DNA, the CDR3 is TGTGCCAGCAGCCAAGGAGGGCACGGAACCGGGGAGCTGTTTTTT. It translates to CASSQGGHGTGELFF.

Comments on this clone: At one boundary the junction diverges from the germline segment, which might be a read error. The chain has TRBV15 and TRBJ2-5, with 9 bases aligning to TRBD1. Germline CDR1 and CDR2: LNHNV and YYDKDF (reference sequence). The CDR3 totals 17 residues. Here the CDR3 DNA reads TGTGCCACCAGCCGAGACCAACCGGGACAGGGACAAGAGACCCAGTACTTC. This encodes CATSRDQPGQGQETQYF.

As concerns this clone: The germline gene is not matched at one end of the junction; a read error may be the cause. The rearrangement uses TRBV11-3 and TRBJ2-7; D possibly corresponds to TRBD1 (5 bases). The CDR3 loop spans 13 amino acids. Per the germline V gene, CDR1 is SGHNT and CDR2 is YENEEA. CDR3 sequence reads: CASSLDPGREQYF. The CDR3 DNA follows: TGTGCCAGCAGCCTAGACCCAGGGCGCGAGCAGTACTTC.

CDR3 region: CASSQEVQGATEAFF. In DNA, the CDR3 is TGTGCCAGCAGCCAAGAGGTACAGGGGGCCACTGAAGCTTTCTTT. The chain couples TRBV4-2 to TRBJ1-1; 9 bases are a match to TRBD1. CDR3 length equals 15 residues. Germline values: CDR1 LGHNA, CDR2 YNFKEQ. Trimming removed 0 bases from V and 4 bases from J; junction bases left unmatched: 3.

The table lists this clone with a count of one. The CDR3 loop is CASRRRGGGTQYF. The CDR3 bases are TGTGCCAGCAGGCGTCGGGGCGGGGGGACCCAGTACTTC. The rearrangement joins TRBV28 to TRBJ2-5, with 7 bases matching TRBD2. Unmatched junction bases numbered 8, after V lost 6 bases and J lost 7 bases. The V gene's germline CDR1 is MDHEN and CDR2 SYDVKM. The CDR3 has 13 residues.

Of note for this clone: This same CDR3 is encoded by further DNA sequences in the sample. The V gene is TRBV3-1 (or the pseudogene TRBV3-2), the J gene TRBJ1-5; the D is unclear. Trimming removed 1 base at V and 1 base at J, with 8 bases between. Looked up from germline, CDR1 is LGHDT and CDR2 is YNNKEL (reference sequence). This CDR3 comprises 15 residues. The chain's CDR3 is CASSQGGLSNQPQHF. Written as DNA, the CDR3 is TGTGCCAGCAGCCAAGGAGGGCTCAGCAATCAGCCCCAGCATTTT.

The chain links TRBV6-5 to TRBJ2-5, with 8 nucleotides matching TRBD2. This CDR3 is 15 amino acids long. With 4 bases clipped from V and 5 bases from J, the junction kept 9 bases outside the gene matches. Germline V CDR1 and CDR2: MNHEY, SVGAGI. The CDR3 bases are TGTGCCAGCAGTTCGTATCGGGAGGGTCAGGAGACCCAGTACTTC. Translating it yields CASSSYREGQETQYF.

The V gene is TRBV30, the J gene TRBJ1-2; D uncertain. The V end lost 3 bases, the J end lost 2 bases, and 10 bases lay between the germline ends. Germline lookup yields CDR1 GTSNPN and CDR2 SVGIG (reference sequence). The CDR3 runs to 13 residues. CDR3 coding DNA: TGTGCCTGGAGGGCGGGGAGAAACTATGGCTACACCTTC. Translating it yields CAWRAGRNYGYTF.

This clone was detected once. The V gene is TRBV6-5, the J gene TRBJ1-5; D is perhaps TRBD1 (5 bases). The length of the CDR3 is 15 residues. Germline V CDR1 and CDR2: MNHEY, SVGAGI. Trimming stripped 2 bases from V and 0 bases from J, with 8 bases between. In DNA, the CDR3 is TGTGCCAGCAGTTACGACAGCTATAGCAATCAGCCCCAGCATTTT. It codes for CASSYDSYSNQPQHF.